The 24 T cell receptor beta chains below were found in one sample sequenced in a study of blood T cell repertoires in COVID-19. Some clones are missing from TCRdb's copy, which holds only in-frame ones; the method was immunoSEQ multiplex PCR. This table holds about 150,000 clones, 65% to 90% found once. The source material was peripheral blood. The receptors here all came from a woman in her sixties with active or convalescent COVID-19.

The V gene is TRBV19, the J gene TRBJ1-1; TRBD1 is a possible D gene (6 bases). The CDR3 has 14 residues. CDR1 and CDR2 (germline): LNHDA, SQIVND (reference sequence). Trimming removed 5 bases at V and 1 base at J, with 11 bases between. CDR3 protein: CASSVQGTNTEAFF. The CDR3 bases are TGTGCCAGTAGTGTCCAGGGGACGAACACTGAAGCTTTCTTT.

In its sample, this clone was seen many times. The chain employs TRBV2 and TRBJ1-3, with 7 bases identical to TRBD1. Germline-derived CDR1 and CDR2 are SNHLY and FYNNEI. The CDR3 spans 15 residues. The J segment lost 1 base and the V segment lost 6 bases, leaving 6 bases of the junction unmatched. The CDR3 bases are TGTGCCAGCAGCGAGGGACAGCGTTCTGGAAACACCATATATTTT. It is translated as CASSEGQRSGNTIYF.

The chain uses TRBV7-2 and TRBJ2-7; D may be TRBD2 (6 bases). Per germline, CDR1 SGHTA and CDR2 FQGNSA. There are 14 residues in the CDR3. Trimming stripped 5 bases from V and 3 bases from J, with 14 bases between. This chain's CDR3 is CASSRPGGSYEQYF. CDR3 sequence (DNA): TGTGCCAGCAGCCGTCCCGGGGGAAGCTACGAGCAGTACTTC.

CDR3 bases: TGTGCCAGCAGTTTTCCCGGACTAGCGAAACACCAAGAGACCCAGTACTTC. Translation gives CASSFPGLAKHQETQYF. This sequence joins TRBV27 and TRBJ2-5; 9 nucleotides line up with TRBD2. Unmatched junction bases numbered 8, after V lost 3 bases and J lost 0 bases. Germline assignment: CDR1 MNHEY and CDR2 SMNVEV (reference sequence). The CDR3 extends over 17 amino acids.

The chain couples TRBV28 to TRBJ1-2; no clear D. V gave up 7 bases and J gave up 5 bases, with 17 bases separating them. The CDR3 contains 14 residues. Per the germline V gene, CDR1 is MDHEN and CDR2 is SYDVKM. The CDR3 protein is CASNPPGRAYGYTF. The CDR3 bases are TGTGCCAGCAACCCCCCGGGAAGGGCGTATGGCTACACCTTC.

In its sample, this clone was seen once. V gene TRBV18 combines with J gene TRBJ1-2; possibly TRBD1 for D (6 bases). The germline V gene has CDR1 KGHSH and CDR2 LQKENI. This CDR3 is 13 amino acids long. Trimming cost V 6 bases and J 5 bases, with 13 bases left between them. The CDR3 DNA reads TGTGCCAGCTCCCCCCCAGGGGATTATGGCTACACCTTC. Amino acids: CASSPPGDYGYTF. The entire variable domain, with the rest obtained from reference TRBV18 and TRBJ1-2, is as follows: NAGVMQNPRHLVRRRGQEARLRCSPMKGHSHVYWYRQLPEEGLKFMVYLQKENIIDESGMPKERFSAEFPKEGPSILRIQQVVRGDSAAYFCASSPPGDYGYTFGSGTRLTVV.

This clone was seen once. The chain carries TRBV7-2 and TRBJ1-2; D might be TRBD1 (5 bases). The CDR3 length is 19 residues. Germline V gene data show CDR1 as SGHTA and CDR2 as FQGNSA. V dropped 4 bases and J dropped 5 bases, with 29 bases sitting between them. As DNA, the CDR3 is TGTGCCAGCAGCTCGCAGGCGTTAGTTTGGGGACGGACTACTTATGGCTACACCTTC. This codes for CASSSQALVWGRTTYGYTF.

CDR3 bases: TGTGCCAGCAGCCTTTTAGCTACCCCAAACACTGAAGCTTTCTTT. Protein product: CASSLLATPNTEAFF. The rearrangement links TRBV28 to TRBJ1-1; D not certain. Trimming pared 6 bases from V and 2 bases from J, leaving 16 bases between. The germline V gene has CDR1 MDHEN and CDR2 SYDVKM. The CDR3 sequence is 15 residues long.

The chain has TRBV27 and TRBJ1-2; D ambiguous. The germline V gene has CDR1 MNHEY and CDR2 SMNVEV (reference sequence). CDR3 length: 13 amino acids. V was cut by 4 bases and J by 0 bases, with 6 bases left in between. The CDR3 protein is CASSWAANYGYTF. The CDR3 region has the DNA TGTGCCAGCAGTTGGGCAGCTAACTATGGCTACACCTTC.

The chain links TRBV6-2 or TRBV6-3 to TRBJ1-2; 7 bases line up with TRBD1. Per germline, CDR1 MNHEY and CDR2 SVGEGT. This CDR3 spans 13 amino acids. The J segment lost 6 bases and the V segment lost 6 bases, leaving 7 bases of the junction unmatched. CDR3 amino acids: CASSLWQGDGYTF. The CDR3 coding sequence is TGTGCCAGCAGCCTGTGGCAGGGGGATGGCTACACCTTC.

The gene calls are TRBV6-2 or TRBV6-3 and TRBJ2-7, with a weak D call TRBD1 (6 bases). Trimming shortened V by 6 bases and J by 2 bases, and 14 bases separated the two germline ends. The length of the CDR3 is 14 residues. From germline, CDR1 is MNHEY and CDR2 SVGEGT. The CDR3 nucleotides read TGTGCCAGCAGCCTAGAGACAGGCACCTACGAGCAGTACTTC. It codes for CASSLETGTYEQYF.

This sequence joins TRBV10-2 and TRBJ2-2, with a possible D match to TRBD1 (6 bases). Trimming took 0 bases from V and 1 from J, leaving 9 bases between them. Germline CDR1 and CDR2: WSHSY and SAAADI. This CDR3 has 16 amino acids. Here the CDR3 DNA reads TGCGCCAGCAGTGAGTCCCCCAGGGGGAACACCGGGGAGCTGTTTTTT. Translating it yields CASSESPRGNTGELFF.

CDR3 in amino acids: CASSVARPSGAYTDTQYF. The CDR3 bases are TGTGCCAGCAGCGTAGCTAGGCCTAGCGGGGCCTACACAGATACGCAGTATTTT. The chain combines TRBV9 with TRBJ2-3, with 9 bases matching TRBD2. V was pared by 0 bases and J by 2 bases, with 10 bases of the junction left unmatched. CDR1 and CDR2 (germline): SGDLS, YYNGEE. CDR3 length equals 18 residues.

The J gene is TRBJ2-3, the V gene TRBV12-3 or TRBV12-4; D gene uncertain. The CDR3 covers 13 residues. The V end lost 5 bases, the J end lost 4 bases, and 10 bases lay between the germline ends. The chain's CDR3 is CASSGISADTQYF. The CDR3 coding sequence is TGTGCCAGCAGTGGAATCAGCGCAGATACGCAGTATTTT.

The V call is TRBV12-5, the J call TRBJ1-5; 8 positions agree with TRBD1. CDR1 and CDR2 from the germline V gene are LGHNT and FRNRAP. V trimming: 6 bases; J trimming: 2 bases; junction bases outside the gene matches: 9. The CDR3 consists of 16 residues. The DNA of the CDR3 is TGTGCTAGTGGCCCCCCGGACAGGGCTGGCAATCAGCCCCAGCATTTT. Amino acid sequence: CASGPPDRAGNQPQHF.

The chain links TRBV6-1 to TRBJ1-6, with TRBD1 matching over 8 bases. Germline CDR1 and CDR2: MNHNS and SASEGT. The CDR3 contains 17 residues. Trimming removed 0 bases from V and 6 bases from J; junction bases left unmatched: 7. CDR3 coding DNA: TGTGCCAGCAGTGAAGCCTACCAGGGGGCTCGTAATTCACCCCTCCACTTT. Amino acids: CASSEAYQGARNSPLHF.

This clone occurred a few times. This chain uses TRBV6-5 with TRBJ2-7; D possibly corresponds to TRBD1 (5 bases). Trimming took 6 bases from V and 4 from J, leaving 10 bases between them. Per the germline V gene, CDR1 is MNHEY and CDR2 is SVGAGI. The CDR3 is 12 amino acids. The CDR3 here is CASRDKGYEQYF. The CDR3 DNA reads TGTGCCAGCAGAGACAAGGGGTACGAGCAGTACTTC.

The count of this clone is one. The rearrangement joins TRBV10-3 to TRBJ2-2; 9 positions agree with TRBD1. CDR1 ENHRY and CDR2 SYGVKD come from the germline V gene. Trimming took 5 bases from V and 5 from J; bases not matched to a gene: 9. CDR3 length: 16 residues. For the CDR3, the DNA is TGTGCCATCAGTACCGGGACAGGGAGTCGAACCGGGGAGCTGTTTTTT. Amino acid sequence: CAISTGTGSRTGELFF.

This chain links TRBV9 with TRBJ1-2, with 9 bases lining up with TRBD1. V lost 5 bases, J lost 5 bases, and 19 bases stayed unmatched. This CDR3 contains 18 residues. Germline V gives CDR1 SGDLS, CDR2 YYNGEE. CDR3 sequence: CASSERAGTGRFLYGYTF. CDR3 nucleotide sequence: TGTGCCAGCAGTGAAAGAGCCGGGACAGGGCGCTTCCTTTATGGCTACACCTTC. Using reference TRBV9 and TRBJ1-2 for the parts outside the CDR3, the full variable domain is DSGVTQTPKHLITATGQRVTLRCSPRSGDLSVYWYQQSLDQGLQFLIQYYNGEERAKGNILERFSAQQFPDLHSELNLSSLELGDSALYFCASSERAGTGRFLYGYTFGSGTRLTVV.

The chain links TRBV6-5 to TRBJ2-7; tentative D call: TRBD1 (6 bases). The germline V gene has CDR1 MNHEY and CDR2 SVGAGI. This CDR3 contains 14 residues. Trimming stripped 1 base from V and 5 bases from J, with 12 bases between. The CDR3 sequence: CASSYYRAGDEQYF. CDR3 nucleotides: TGTGCCAGCAGTTACTACAGGGCCGGGGACGAGCAGTACTTC.

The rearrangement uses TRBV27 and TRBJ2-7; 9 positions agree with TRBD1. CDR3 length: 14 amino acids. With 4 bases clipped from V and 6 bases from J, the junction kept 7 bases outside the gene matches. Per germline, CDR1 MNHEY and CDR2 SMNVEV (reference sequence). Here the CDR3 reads CASSSVGQGGEQYF. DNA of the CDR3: TGTGCCAGCAGTTCGGTGGGACAGGGCGGCGAGCAGTACTTC.

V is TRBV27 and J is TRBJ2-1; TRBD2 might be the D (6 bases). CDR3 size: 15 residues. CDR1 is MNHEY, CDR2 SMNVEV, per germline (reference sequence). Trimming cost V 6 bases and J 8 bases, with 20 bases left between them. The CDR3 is CASSRGSAIEDEQFF. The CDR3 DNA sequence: TGTGCCAGCAGCCGGGGGAGCGCGATTGAAGATGAGCAGTTCTTC.

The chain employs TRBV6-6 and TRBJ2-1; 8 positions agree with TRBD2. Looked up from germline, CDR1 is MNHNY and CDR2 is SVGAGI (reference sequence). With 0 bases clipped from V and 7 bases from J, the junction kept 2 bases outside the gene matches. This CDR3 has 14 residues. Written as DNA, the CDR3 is TGTGCCAGCAGTTACTCCAGCGGGGGAAATGAGCAGTTCTTC. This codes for CASSYSSGGNEQFF.

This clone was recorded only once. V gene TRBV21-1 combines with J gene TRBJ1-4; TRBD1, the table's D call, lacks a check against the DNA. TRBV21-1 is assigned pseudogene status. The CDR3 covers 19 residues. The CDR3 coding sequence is TGTGCCAGCAGCAAAGCGTTTCAGGGGGATTCCTTATTTAATGAAAAACTGTTTTTT. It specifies CASSKAFQGDSLFNEKLFF.